This T cell receptor (beta chain) was recovered during a study of T cell responses to AZD1222 COVID-19 vaccine. Here immunoSEQ multiplex PCR was the method, and the copy in TCRdb shows in-frame clones only, minus some. This repertoire shows tens of thousands of clones, 70% to 90% found once; its top ten account for around 5%. The CDR3 length is 14 residues. V was cut by 0 bases and J by 3 bases, with 7 bases left in between. The germline V gene has CDR1 SGHRS and CDR2 YFSETQ. J is TRBJ2-1 and V is TRBV5-1; D unclear. The source is an adult who received the AZD1222 COVID-19 vaccine. The input for sequencing was peripheral blood, taken 28 days after the second AZD1222 dose. The CDR3 loop reads CASSLGGRYNEQFF. In DNA form, the CDR3 reads TGCGCCAGCAGCTTGGGCGGACGCTACAATGAGCAGTTCTTC. Based on the CDR3 plus reference TRBV5-1 and TRBJ2-1, the full variable domain is KAGVTQTPRYLIKTRGQQVTLSCSPISGHRSVSWYQQTPGQGLQFLFEYFSETQRNKGNFPGRFSGRQFSNSRSEMNVSTLELGDSALYLCASSLGGRYNEQFFGPGTRLTVL.